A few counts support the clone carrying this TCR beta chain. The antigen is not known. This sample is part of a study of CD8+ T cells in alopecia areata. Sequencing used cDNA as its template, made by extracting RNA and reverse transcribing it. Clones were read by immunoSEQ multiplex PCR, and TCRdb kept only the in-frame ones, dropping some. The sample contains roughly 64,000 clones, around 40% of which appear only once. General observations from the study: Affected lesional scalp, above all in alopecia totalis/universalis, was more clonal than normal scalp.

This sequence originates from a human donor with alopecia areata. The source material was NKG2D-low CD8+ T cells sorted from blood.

CDR3 sequence: CASREGANSYEQYF. CDR3 DNA: TGCGCCAGCAGGGAGGGGGCCAACTCCTACGAGCAGTACTTC. The chain links TRBV5-1 to TRBJ2-7, with a weak D call TRBD1 (7 bases). V lost 5 bases, J lost 0 bases, and 12 bases lay in between. This CDR3 is built from 14 residues. The V gene's germline CDR1 is SGHRS and CDR2 YFSETQ. The full variable domain, with the rest looked up from reference TRBV5-1 and TRBJ2-7, is KAGVTQTPRYLIKTRGQQVTLSCSPISGHRSVSWYQQTPGQGLQFLFEYFSETQRNKGNFPGRFSGRQFSNSRSEMNVSTLELGDSALYLCASREGANSYEQYFGPGTRLTVT.